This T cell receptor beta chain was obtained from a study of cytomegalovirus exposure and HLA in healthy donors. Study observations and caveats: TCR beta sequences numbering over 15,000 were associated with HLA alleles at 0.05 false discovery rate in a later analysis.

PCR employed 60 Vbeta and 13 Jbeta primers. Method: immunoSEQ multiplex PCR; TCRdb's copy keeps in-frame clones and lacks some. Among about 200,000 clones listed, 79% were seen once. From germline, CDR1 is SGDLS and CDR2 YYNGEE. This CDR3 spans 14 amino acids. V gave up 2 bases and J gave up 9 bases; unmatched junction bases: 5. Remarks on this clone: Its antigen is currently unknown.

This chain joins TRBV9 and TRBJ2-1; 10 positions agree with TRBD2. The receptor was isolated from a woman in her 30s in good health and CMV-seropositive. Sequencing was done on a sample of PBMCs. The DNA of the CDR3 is TGTGCCAGCAGCGTCATAGCGGGAGGCCTTGAGCAGTTCTTC. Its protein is CASSVIAGGLEQFF.